This is a list of T cell receptor beta chains from one sample in a study of shared clonotypes between healthy human individuals. The repertoire was sequenced with immunoSEQ multiplex PCR; TCRdb's copy has only in-frame clones and lacks some. The sample records millions of clones, over 85% being singletons. The sequenced sample was naive CD4+ T cells sorted from blood. These receptors all come from a man aged 18 to 29 in good health. Both conserved end residues are part of each CDR3. The order of the fields is CDR3 DNA, CDR3 protein, V gene, clone size, J gene, D gene. D genes are given only for firm matches. Size values are once, few and many counts, or a class for expanded clones, and some rows have none.

DNA: TGTGCCTGGAGTGTACGCGGAAAGAGGGCGGGGAACACTGAAGCTTTCTTT
CDR3: CAWSVRGKRAGNTEAFF
V: TRBV30
size: .
J: TRBJ1-1
D: .

DNA: TGTGCCAGCAGCGGGGGACAGGTCAATCAGCCCCAGCATTTT
CDR3: CASSGGQVNQPQHF
V: TRBV9
size: once
J: TRBJ1-5
D: TRBD1

DNA: TGTGCCAGCAGCGGTAATGTGGCGGGTTCGGAGACCCAGTACTTC
CDR3: CASSGNVAGSETQYF
V: TRBV9
size: .
J: TRBJ2-5
D: .

DNA: TGTGCCAGCAGGCTAGGGGGCCCGATGAACACTGAAGCTTTCTTT
CDR3: CASRLGGPMNTEAFF
V: TRBV27
size: .
J: TRBJ1-1
D: TRBD1

DNA: TGTGCCAGCAGTTCCGTGGGAGGGCCCACCGGGGAGCTGTTTTTT
CDR3: CASSSVGGPTGELFF
V: TRBV6-6
size: .
J: TRBJ2-2
D: TRBD2

DNA: TGTGCCAGCAGTGCGAGTACAGTGATTAATTCACCCCTCCACTTT
CDR3: CASSASTVINSPLHF
V: TRBV2
size: .
J: TRBJ1-6
D: .

DNA: TGTGCCAGCAGCCCGGACAGGGGGCTATATTTGGTCTACGAGCAGTACTTC
CDR3: CASSPDRGLYLVYEQYF
V: TRBV11-2
size: .
J: TRBJ2-7
D: TRBD1

DNA: TGTGCCATCAGTGAAAGGGAGGCCGGGGAGCTGTTTTTT
CDR3: CAISEREAGELFF
V: TRBV10-3
size: .
J: TRBJ2-2
D: .

DNA: TGTGCCAGCTCACCACCAGGGGTCCCAAATGAGCAGTTCTTC
CDR3: CASSPPGVPNEQFF
V: TRBV18
size: .
J: TRBJ2-1
D: .

DNA: TGCGCCAGCAGATGGGGACAGGACACTGAAGCTTTCTTT
CDR3: CASRWGQDTEAFF
V: TRBV5-1
size: .
J: TRBJ1-1
D: TRBD1

DNA: TGTGCCAGCAGTTTAAGCCAGGGGGCCCTGGAGCAGTACTTC
CDR3: CASSLSQGALEQYF
V: TRBV28
size: .
J: TRBJ2-7
D: TRBD1

DNA: TGTGCCAGCAGTTACTCGAGCTCAGGGTCAGATACGCAGTATTTT
CDR3: CASSYSSSGSDTQYF
V: TRBV6-5
size: .
J: TRBJ2-3
D: .

DNA: TGTGCCAGCAGCCAAGGGGCTAGCGTTTACAATGAGCAGTTCTTC
CDR3: CASSQGASVYNEQFF
V: TRBV14
size: .
J: TRBJ2-1
D: .

DNA: TGTGCCAGCAGCTTATCCGGGGGAGGGCCCTCCGGGGAGCTGTTTTTT
CDR3: CASSLSGGGPSGELFF
V: TRBV7-9
size: .
J: TRBJ2-2
D: TRBD2

DNA: TGTGCCAGCAGCTTGGTGGCTAGCGGGACATCCACAGATACGCAGTATTTT
CDR3: CASSLVASGTSTDTQYF
V: TRBV5-4
size: once
J: TRBJ2-3
D: TRBD2

DNA: TGTGCCAGCAGTTACCCAACTAACTCCGAGAATGAGCAGTTCTTC
CDR3: CASSYPTNSENEQFF
V: TRBV6-6
size: .
J: TRBJ2-1
D: .

DNA: TGTGCCAGCTCACCCCTGGGGACAGCCCAGTTCTTC
CDR3: CASSPLGTAQFF
V: TRBV18
size: .
J: TRBJ2-1
D: TRBD1

DNA: TGTGCCAGCAGTGAAACGGCGAGCTCCTACGAGCAGTACTTC
CDR3: CASSETASSYEQYF
V: TRBV2
size: .
J: TRBJ2-7
D: .

DNA: TGTGCCATCAGTGGCCGGGGGGGTGACGAGCAGTACTTC
CDR3: CAISGRGGDEQYF
V: TRBV10-3
size: .
J: TRBJ2-7
D: TRBD2

DNA: TGCGCCAGCAGCTCGACACCGGGGGTAGCGAACACTGAAGCTTTCTTT
CDR3: CASSSTPGVANTEAFF
V: TRBV5-1
size: .
J: TRBJ1-1
D: .

DNA: TGTGCCAGCAGCCGCACACTAGCGGGGGGCACAGATACGCAGTATTTT
CDR3: CASSRTLAGGTDTQYF
V: TRBV7-9
size: .
J: TRBJ2-3
D: TRBD2

DNA: TGTGCCAGCAGCCTTAGAGCGGGAGGGCCCGAGCAGTACTTC
CDR3: CASSLRAGGPEQYF
V: TRBV14
size: .
J: TRBJ2-7
D: TRBD2

DNA: TGTGCCAGCAGCTTAGCACAGGGGCGGAGGTGTTTCTTT
CDR3: CASSLAQGRRCFF
V: TRBV7-2
size: .
J: TRBJ1-1
D: TRBD1

DNA: TGTGCCATCGCAGTGCGGGGGGAAGAGACCCAGTACTTC
CDR3: CAIAVRGEETQYF
V: TRBV10-3
size: .
J: TRBJ2-5
D: TRBD2

DNA: TGTGCCAGTAGCCATTCGACAGGGGAGAGCTACAATGAGCAGTTCTTC
CDR3: CASSHSTGESYNEQFF
V: TRBV19
size: .
J: TRBJ2-1
D: TRBD1

DNA: TGTGCCAGCAGCTGGTTGGAAGCCAGTGGTGAAGCTTTCTTT
CDR3: CASSWLEASGEAFF
V: TRBV5-4
size: .
J: TRBJ1-1
D: .

DNA: TGCAGCGTCCGAAACTCAGACAGGGGCTACGAGCAGTACTTC
CDR3: CSVRNSDRGYEQYF
V: TRBV29-1
size: .
J: TRBJ2-7
D: TRBD1

DNA: TGTGCCGCCGGGCGGGAGAGATTCGAGACCCAGTACTTC
CDR3: CAAGRERFETQYF
V: TRBV5-4
size: .
J: TRBJ2-5
D: TRBD2

DNA: TGTGCCAGCAGACCCGGGGGAGAGACCCAGTACTTC
CDR3: CASRPGGETQYF
V: TRBV2
size: .
J: TRBJ2-5
D: .

DNA: TGTGCCTGGAGTGGGATGGGGGGAGGGCCCAGGGAGACCCAGTACTTC
CDR3: CAWSGMGGGPRETQYF
V: TRBV30
size: once
J: TRBJ2-5
D: TRBD2

DNA: TGTGCCAGCAGGGAGGAGGTAAACCAGCCCCAGCATTTT
CDR3: CASREEVNQPQHF
V: TRBV6-1
size: .
J: TRBJ1-5
D: .

DNA: TGTGCCAGCAGCTCTGGACTAGCGGGGGCCTACGAGCAGTACTTC
CDR3: CASSSGLAGAYEQYF
V: TRBV5-4
size: .
J: TRBJ2-7
D: TRBD2

DNA: TGTGCCTGGAACCCTAGAAGGCCCGGACAGGGAAGTTGGAGGGAAAAACTGTTTTTT
CDR3: CAWNPRRPGQGSWREKLFF
V: TRBV30
size: .
J: TRBJ1-4
D: TRBD1

DNA: TGTGCCAGCAGGGGAACTAGCGGGGGGTACGAGCAGTACTTC
CDR3: CASRGTSGGYEQYF
V: TRBV6-1
size: .
J: TRBJ2-7
D: TRBD2

DNA: TGTGCCAGCAGCTTGAGGGGGGCGGAGACCCAGTACTTC
CDR3: CASSLRGAETQYF
V: TRBV5-4
size: .
J: TRBJ2-5
D: .

DNA: TGTGCCAGTACCCCCGGGCGGACCGGGGAGCTGTTTTTT
CDR3: CASTPGRTGELFF
V: TRBV19
size: .
J: TRBJ2-2
D: .

DNA: TGTGCCAGCAGGGGACAGGGGGCGACCGGGGAGCTGTTTTTT
CDR3: CASRGQGATGELFF
V: TRBV28
size: .
J: TRBJ2-2
D: TRBD1

DNA: TGTGCCATCACTGGAGTGAACACTGAAGCTTTCTTT
CDR3: CAITGVNTEAFF
V: TRBV10-3
size: .
J: TRBJ1-1
D: .

DNA: TGTGCCAGCACCGAAGCTCTAGCGGTCACCGGGGAGCTGTTTTTT
CDR3: CASTEALAVTGELFF
V: TRBV6-1
size: .
J: TRBJ2-2
D: TRBD2

DNA: TGTGCCAGCAGTGAATTCGGGGGCGGGGAGACCCAGTACTTC
CDR3: CASSEFGGGETQYF
V: TRBV25-1
size: .
J: TRBJ2-5
D: .

DNA: TGCAGCGGGGGACCGACGGACAGGGGTTACAATGAGCAGTTCTTC
CDR3: CSGGPTDRGYNEQFF
V: TRBV29-1
size: .
J: TRBJ2-1
D: TRBD1

DNA: TGTGCCAGCAGTTTACAGGGGAGATTGAACACTGAAGCTTTCTTT
CDR3: CASSLQGRLNTEAFF
V: TRBV28
size: .
J: TRBJ1-1
D: .

DNA: TGTGCCACCCTGACCGAGATGCCAATTGGCTACACCTTC
CDR3: CATLTEMPIGYTF
V: TRBV28
size: .
J: TRBJ1-2
D: .

DNA: TGTGCCAGCAGCTTAGGCCGGGACCGGAGCAATCAGCCCCAGCATTTT
CDR3: CASSLGRDRSNQPQHF
V: TRBV7-9
size: .
J: TRBJ1-5
D: .

DNA: TGTGCCAGCAGCTTGATATACGGGACAGCTAACACCGGGGAGCTGTTTTTT
CDR3: CASSLIYGTANTGELFF
V: TRBV13
size: .
J: TRBJ2-2
D: TRBD1

DNA: TGTGCCAGCAGCCCATCTGGCGGGGGGGCCGAGACCCAGTACTTC
CDR3: CASSPSGGGAETQYF
V: TRBV6-6
size: .
J: TRBJ2-5
D: TRBD2

DNA: TGTGCCAGCAGCCAGGACCGGGCGGGCTACACCTTC
CDR3: CASSQDRAGYTF
V: TRBV21-1
size: .
J: TRBJ1-2
D: .

DNA: TGTGCCAGCTCACCACGAGGACAGGGCTACTACGAGCAGTACTTC
CDR3: CASSPRGQGYYEQYF
V: TRBV18
size: .
J: TRBJ2-7
D: TRBD1

DNA: TGTGCCAGTAGTCTAGGGACAGGAAACATTCAGTACTTC
CDR3: CASSLGTGNIQYF
V: TRBV19
size: once
J: TRBJ2-4
D: TRBD1